A selection of T cell receptor beta chains follows, all from one sample in a study of cytomegalovirus exposure and HLA in healthy donors. Generated by immunoSEQ multiplex PCR, the TCRdb table keeps only in-frame clones and is missing some. The data show about 73,000 clones, roughly 82% seen once. The sample taken for sequencing was PBMCs. The receptors here all came from a man between 65 and 85 years old in good health and CMV-seronegative. Each CDR3 is given with its conserved first and last residue. A D gene is named only where the DNA matches it firmly. Clone size, where shown, is once, few, many, or a class for clones that have expanded.

clone size,D gene,J gene,V gene,CDR3 protein,CDR3 DNA
NA,TRBD1,TRBJ1-4,TRBV9,CASSASGTGNEKLFF,TGTGCCAGCAGCGCCTCCGGGACAGGGAATGAAAAACTGTTTTTT
NA,NA,TRBJ2-1,TRBV9,CASSPRTAHNEQFF,TGTGCCAGCAGCCCAAGGACAGCTCACAATGAGCAGTTCTTC
NA,NA,TRBJ2-2,TRBV4-2,CASGDWGDTGELFF,TGTGCCAGCGGGGATTGGGGAGACACCGGGGAGCTGTTTTTT
NA,TRBD2,TRBJ2-1,TRBV4-1,CASSQDRGTSRMNEQFF,TGCGCCAGCAGCCAAGATCGCGGGACTAGTCGTATGAATGAGCAGTTCTTC
NA,TRBD1,TRBJ1-1,TRBV9,CASSVDIGQGISGEAFF,TGTGCCAGCAGCGTAGACATAGGACAGGGGATTTCGGGTGAAGCTTTCTTT
NA,NA,TRBJ1-1,TRBV7-9,CASSPTGATEAFF,TGTGCCAGCAGCCCAACAGGAGCCACTGAAGCTTTCTTT
NA,TRBD2,TRBJ2-7,TRBV7-9,CASSLKGGSANEQYF,TGTGCCAGCAGCTTAAAGGGCGGGAGTGCCAACGAGCAGTACTTC
NA,TRBD1,TRBJ2-6,TRBV4-2,CASSPGQVISGANVLTF,TGTGCCAGCAGCCCAGGACAGGTAATCTCTGGGGCCAACGTCCTGACTTTC
NA,TRBD1,TRBJ1-1,TRBV19,CASKGAMNTEAFF,TGTGCCAGCAAGGGGGCAATGAACACTGAAGCTTTCTTT
NA,TRBD2,TRBJ2-2,TRBV5-4,CASSSGTSGRTGELFF,TGTGCCAGCAGCTCCGGGACTAGCGGGAGGACCGGGGAGCTGTTTTTT
NA,TRBD2,TRBJ2-3,TRBV18,CASSPPSGGARADTQYF,TGTGCCAGCTCACCTCCTAGCGGGGGGGCCAGGGCAGATACGCAGTATTTT
NA,TRBD1,TRBJ1-2,TRBV7-9,CSSSSSPGQGSYGYTF,TGTTCCAGCAGCTCGTCCCCGGGACAGGGGTCCTATGGCTACACCTTC
NA,NA,TRBJ2-3,TRBV5-1,CASSPRPTVALDTQYF,TGCGCCAGCAGCCCTAGACCGACAGTGGCTCTAGATACGCAGTATTTT
NA,TRBD1,TRBJ2-6,TRBV28,CASGTGGTGANVLTF,TGTGCCAGTGGGACAGGGGGAACTGGGGCCAACGTCCTGACTTTC
NA,NA,TRBJ1-5,TRBV7-2,CASSLESGGRFQPQHF,TGTGCCAGCAGCTTAGAAAGCGGGGGGCGCTTTCAGCCCCAGCATTTT
NA,NA,TRBJ2-7,TRBV12-5,CASGFYYEQYF,TGTGCTAGTGGCTTCTACTACGAGCAGTACTTC
few,NA,TRBJ1-1,TRBV6-1,CASRPEGRVAEAFF,TGTGCCAGCCGCCCCGAGGGGAGGGTCGCTGAAGCTTTCTTT
NA,TRBD2,TRBJ2-7,TRBV7-2,CASSLVGLAGDEQYF,TGTGCCAGCAGCTTAGTGGGACTAGCGGGGGATGAGCAGTACTTC
NA,NA,TRBJ2-7,TRBV6-5,CASSYSEGLSYEQYF,TGTGCCAGCAGTTACTCAGAAGGACTCTCCTACGAGCAGTACTTC
few,TRBD1,TRBJ2-3,TRBV5-6,CASSGGTGGTQYF,TGTGCCAGCAGCGGCGGGACAGGGGGGACGCAGTATTTT
NA,NA,TRBJ2-7,TRBV27,CASRRTRGYEQYF,TGTGCCAGCAGGAGGACGCGGGGCTACGAGCAGTACTTC
few,NA,TRBJ1-6,TRBV30,CACLGRRTAARPLHF,TGTGCCTGTTTGGGGCGTCGGACAGCGGCCAGGCCCCTCCACTTT
once,TRBD1,TRBJ2-1,TRBV5-1,CASIGGQGAYNEQFF,TGCGCCAGCATAGGGGGACAGGGGGCCTACAATGAGCAGTTCTTC
NA,TRBD1,TRBJ1-2,TRBV28,CASSTSGTGKVGYTF,TGTGCCAGCAGCACTAGCGGGACAGGGAAAGTTGGCTACACCTTC
NA,NA,TRBJ1-1,TRBV5-1,CASSLYGGSALAFF,TGCGCCAGCAGCTTGTACGGCGGATCAGCTTTGGCTTTCTTT
once,TRBD2,TRBJ2-2,TRBV11-2,CASSLTTSGGARTGELFF,TGTGCCAGCAGCCTGACGACTAGCGGGGGGGCGAGGACCGGGGAGCTGTTTTTT
NA,NA,TRBJ2-1,TRBV11-3,CASSQEGRAYEQFF,TGTGCCAGCAGCCAGGAGGGGCGAGCCTATGAGCAGTTCTTC
NA,NA,TRBJ1-2,TRBV4-3,CASSQVPTGSGNYGYTF,TGCGCCAGCAGCCAAGTCCCCACAGGGTCCGGTAACTATGGCTACACCTTC
NA,NA,TRBJ2-7,TRBV28,CASSSDGGILGSEQYF,TGTGCCAGCAGTTCCGACGGAGGAATATTGGGTTCGGAGCAGTACTTC
NA,NA,TRBJ1-1,TRBV7-2,CAGSLVSIGTEAFF,TGTGCCGGCAGCTTAGTTTCCATCGGCACTGAAGCTTTCTTT
NA,NA,TRBJ1-1,TRBV7-9,CASRVGENTEAFF,TGTGCCAGCAGAGTAGGGGAGAACACTGAAGCTTTCTTT
NA,NA,TRBJ1-3,TRBV2,CASSVEGNTIYF,TGTGCCAGCAGCGTTGAGGGAAACACCATATATTTT
NA,TRBD2,TRBJ2-3,TRBV6-1,CASSESREVTDTQYF,TGTGCCAGCAGTGAGTCGCGGGAGGTCACAGATACGCAGTATTTT
NA,TRBD1,TRBJ1-5,TRBV7-9,CSSSGGTGVKNQPQHF,TGTTCCAGCAGCGGAGGGACAGGGGTAAAGAATCAGCCCCAGCATTTT
NA,NA,TRBJ1-5,TRBV19,CASSLQLSTSNQPQHF,TGTGCCAGTAGTCTACAGCTTAGTACTAGCAATCAGCCCCAGCATTTT
few,TRBD1,TRBJ2-5,TRBV7-9,CASSDRGGQETQYF,TGTGCCAGCAGTGACAGGGGAGGACAAGAGACCCAGTACTTC
NA,TRBD2,TRBJ2-4,TRBV5-8,CASSWGLLGGNIQYF,TGTGCCAGCAGCTGGGGACTACTCGGGGGAAACATTCAGTACTTC
NA,NA,TRBJ1-1,TRBV6-5,CASSYSWTGGSTEAFF,TGTGCCAGCAGTTACTCTTGGACTGGAGGGAGCACTGAAGCTTTCTTT
NA,NA,TRBJ2-7,TRBV11-3,CASSLRERRTYEQYF,TGTGCCAGCAGCCTCCGGGAAAGGAGGACCTACGAGCAGTACTTC
NA,NA,TRBJ1-6,TRBV19,CASRGEDKSSPLHF,TGTGCCAGTAGAGGGGAGGACAAGTCATCACCCCTCCACTTT
once,NA,TRBJ1-2,TRBV10-2,CASSATGWSYGYTF,TGCGCCAGCAGTGCGACAGGTTGGAGCTATGGCTACACCTTC
few,NA,TRBJ2-7,TRBV6-5,CASRSTLGTHEQYF,TGTGCCAGCAGGTCAACACTGGGGACTCACGAGCAGTACTTC
once,TRBD1,TRBJ1-2,TRBV7-7,CASSLGIQGWYGYTF,TGTGCTAGCAGCTTAGGAATACAGGGGTGGTATGGCTACACCTTC
NA,TRBD1,TRBJ1-6,TRBV6-6,CASSREGQHNSPLHF,TGTGCCAGCAGTCGCGAGGGACAGCATAATTCACCCCTCCACTTT
NA,NA,TRBJ2-5,TRBV5-6,CASSLANRETQYF,TGTGCCAGCAGCTTGGCTAACAGAGAGACCCAGTACTTC
NA,TRBD1,TRBJ1-2,TRBV7-2,CASTGQGAGYGYTF,TGTGCCAGCACCGGACAGGGGGCTGGCTATGGCTACACCTTC